Listed here are 10 T cell receptor beta chains from one sample, sequenced in a study of a mutant IDH1 vaccine in newly diagnosed glioma (dated by TCRdb to the early 2020s). The library was generated by the immunoSEQ multiplex PCR assay. TCRdb stores this immuneACCESS table with in-frame sequences only. Part of the clones is absent; in the studies checked, under half of the shortfall reflects unresolved V genes, and no reason is known for the rest. The sample records approximately 100,000 clones, over 85% of which are singletons. The ten largest clonotypes hold roughly 0.54% of the sample. Sample time point, as interpreted from the label and publication: baseline, week 1 (first vaccination visit). What this sample's treatment or condition label stands for: pre-vaccination baseline after standard-of-care therapy. The sequencing here drew on PBMCs, taken from a glioma patient treated with radiotherapy, temozolomide or both. The source of these receptors is a woman in her forties or fifties with glioma.

V is TRBV7-3 and J is TRBJ1-1; no definite D call. The ends were cut back, 5 bases at V and 5 bases at J, with 12 bases in the middle. CDR3 length: 13 amino acids. Germline V CDR1 and CDR2: SGHTA, FQGTGA. The CDR3: CASSLGPVTEAFF. Written as DNA, the CDR3 is TGTGCCAGCAGCCTAGGGCCGGTGACTGAAGCTTTCTTT.

The rearrangement links TRBV19 to TRBJ2-2, with D tentatively TRBD1 (5 bases). Germline CDR1 and CDR2: LNHDA and SQIVND (reference sequence). The germline V and J ends were trimmed by 2 bases and 0 bases, with 10 bases remaining between them. This CDR3 is built from 16 residues. The chain's CDR3 is CASSIPDISNTGELFF. CDR3 bases: TGTGCCAGTAGTATACCGGACATTTCGAACACCGGGGAGCTGTTTTTT.

This chain uses TRBV19 with TRBJ1-6; D not resolved. The CDR3 is 15 amino acids. V was clipped by 5 bases and J by 8 bases, with 16 bases between them. Looked up from germline, CDR1 is LNHDA and CDR2 is SQIVND (reference sequence). The CDR3 spells CASSPRSLKDSPLHF. The CDR3 DNA sequence: TGTGCCAGTAGTCCCAGGAGCCTAAAAGATTCACCCCTCCACTTT.

The chain couples TRBV10-1 to TRBJ1-2, with 7 bases aligning to TRBD1. Germline assignment: CDR1 WNHNN and CDR2 SYGVQD (reference sequence). The J segment lost 7 bases and the V segment lost 2 bases, leaving 4 bases of the junction unmatched. The CDR3 runs 13 residues. CDR3 in DNA: TGCGCCAGCAGTGAGAGGAGGGACAGTGGCTACACCTTC. Translating gives CASSERRDSGYTF.

CDR3 nucleotides: TGTGCCAGCACCGCGCGGGAAAACTATGGCTACACCTTC. Translation: CASTARENYGYTF. The rearrangement links TRBV9 to TRBJ1-2, with D unresolved. CDR3 size: 13 residues. The germline CDR1 and CDR2 sequences are SGDLS and YYNGEE. Trimming left V 6 bases short and J 2 bases short, with 11 bases between.

The rearrangement links TRBV2 to TRBJ1-3, with D perhaps TRBD1 (5 bases). The CDR3 loop spans 13 amino acids. Germline V gene data show CDR1 as SNHLY and CDR2 as FYNNEI. The germline V and J ends were trimmed by 4 bases and 3 bases, with 7 bases remaining between them. CDR3 in DNA: TGTGCCAGCAGTGGGGGGATTGGAAACACCATATATTTT. Its protein is CASSGGIGNTIYF. Complete variable domain (other parts from reference TRBV2 and TRBJ1-3): EPEVTQTPSHQVTQMGQEVILRCVPISNHLYFYWYRQILGQKVEFLVSFYNNEISEKSEIFDDQFSVERPDGSNFTLKIRSTKLEDSAMYFCASSGGIGNTIYFGEGSWLTVV.

V is TRBV6-5 and J is TRBJ1-3, with 7 positions matching TRBD1. This CDR3 comprises 16 residues. V gave up 3 bases and J gave up 4 bases; unmatched junction bases: 9. Per germline, CDR1 MNHEY and CDR2 SVGAGI. CDR3 in DNA: TGTGCCAGCAGTTATACCGACAGGGCTCCCGGAAACACCATATATTTT. Amino acid sequence: CASSYTDRAPGNTIYF.

The chain employs TRBV30 and TRBJ2-1; 10 nucleotides match TRBD2. The V gene end was trimmed by 0 bases and the J gene end by 5 bases; junction bases not matched to a gene: 4. Per the germline V gene, CDR1 is GTSNPN and CDR2 is SVGIG (reference sequence). The CDR3 consists of 15 residues. CDR3 in amino acids: CAWSVLAGRNNEQFF. As DNA, the CDR3 is TGTGCCTGGAGTGTACTAGCGGGAAGAAACAATGAGCAGTTCTTC. Supplemented by reference TRBV30 and TRBJ2-1, the full variable domain reads SQTIHQWPATLVQPVGSPLSLECTVEGTSNPNLYWYRQAAGRGLQLLFYSVGIGQISSEVPQNLSASRPQDRQFILSSKKLLLSDSGFYLCAWSVLAGRNNEQFFGPGTRLTVL.

This chain joins TRBV7-6 and TRBJ2-1; no reliable D call. Trimming left V 0 bases short and J 5 bases short, with 8 bases between. This CDR3 region has 14 residues. Germline values: CDR1 SGHVS, CDR2 FNYEAQ. CDR3 coding DNA: TGTGCCAGCAGCTTAGCCCACCTCAACAATGAGCAGTTCTTC. As protein: CASSLAHLNNEQFF.

The table lists this clone with a count of one. The rearrangement uses TRBV5-1 and TRBJ2-7; D is perhaps TRBD1 or TRBD2 (5 bases each). Trimming removed 4 bases at V and 6 bases at J, with 20 bases between. The germline V gene encodes CDR1 SGHRS and CDR2 YFSETQ. This CDR3 has 15 residues. The CDR3 DNA is TGCGCCAGCAGCAGGGACCAGTCCCGTATTGGCGAGCAGTACTTC. It translates to CASSRDQSRIGEQYF.